This T cell receptor beta chain was identified during a study of shared clonotypes between healthy human individuals. Study-wide context: Researchers drew samples from a couple of women and a few men aged 18 to 49. The study used three CD4 naive, three CD4 memory, two CD8 naive and one CD8 memory plate per donor.

This clone was recorded only once. Its cognate antigen is unknown. Deletions cut 6 bases from V and 0 bases from J, with 11 bases between. The CDR3 is 14 amino acids. The germline CDR1 and CDR2 sequences are MNHEY and SVGAGI. Authors' processing steps: ImmunoSEQ gave junction-only sequences without quality scores, so filtering differed. Clones were sequenced by immunoSEQ multiplex PCR, and TCRdb holds only the in-frame ones, with some missing. Clonal size and the V and J genes are those of that table, whereas D and trimming came from the DNA. The sample has more than 2,000,000 clones; 93% are singletons. Study-wide points: The small donor group covered limited genetic and exposure diversity.

This rearrangement joins TRBV6-5 to TRBJ2-5, with a possible D match to TRBD2 (6 bases). This clonotype was obtained from a young man in good health. Some clones in this sample may be carry-over from other donors' samples. The sequencing input was naive CD4+ T cells from PBMCs. The subset here: CD45RA+ positively selected. The CDR3 region is CASRRGAHQETQYF. The CDR3 DNA follows: TGTGCCAGCAGGCGGGGAGCCCACCAAGAGACCCAGTACTTC.